Below, 32 T cell receptor beta chains from the same sample are listed, as sequenced in a study of shared clonotypes between healthy human individuals (dated by TCRdb to 2019 to 2021). The method behind the library was the immunoSEQ multiplex PCR assay. As stored in TCRdb, this immuneACCESS dataset retains in-frame rearrangements with V and J assigned. A fraction of the clones does not appear; measured against another copy, unresolved V genes explain less than half of the discrepancy, and the remainder lacks a known reason. The sample table contains 2 million to 2.5 million clones; only one count was recorded for around 90% of them. The ten largest clonotypes hold 0.3% to 0.45% of the sample. Sequencing input: naive CD4+ T cells from PBMCs. The intended sense of this specimen's cell subset or site label: CD45RA+ positively selected. All receptors come from a man between 18 and 35 years old in good health. Some clones in this sample may be carry-over from other donors' samples.

This clone was seen a single time. The chain uses TRBV28 and TRBJ1-3, with D unclear. V gave up 6 bases and J gave up 0 bases, with 12 bases separating them. CDR1 and CDR2 (germline): MDHEN, SYDVKM. The CDR3 is 15 residues long. CDR3 sequence: CASSPRSNSGNTIYF. Here the CDR3 DNA reads TGTGCCAGCAGCCCCCGATCTAACTCTGGAAACACCATATATTTT. The whole variable domain, filled in from reference TRBV28 and TRBJ1-3, reads DVKVTQSSRYLVKRTGEKVFLECVQDMDHENMFWYRQDPGLGLRLIYFSYDVKMKEKGDIPEGYSVSREKKERFSLILESASTNQTSMYLCASSPRSNSGNTIYFGEGSWLTVV.

The chain is built from TRBV4-2 and TRBJ1-4; possibly TRBD1 for D (5 bases). The V and J ends lost 6 bases and 0 bases respectively, with 17 bases between them. This CDR3 comprises 17 residues. Germline V CDR1 and CDR2: LGHNA, YNFKEQ. The CDR3 spells CASRGRGGLATNEKLFF. In nucleotides, the CDR3 is TGTGCCAGCAGGGGACGGGGGGGGTTGGCAACTAATGAAAAACTGTTTTTT.

This clone was counted only a few times. This sequence joins TRBV10-3 and TRBJ1-2; D unclear. Between the trimmed V and J ends, which lost 4 bases and 11 bases, there was a span of 20 bases. Germline V lookup: CDR1 ENHRY, CDR2 SYGVKD. There are 14 residues in the CDR3. The CDR3 sequence: CAISVIRAADDYTF. CDR3 sequence (DNA): TGTGCCATCAGTGTTATCCGGGCTGCGGACGATTACACCTTC.

The chain joins TRBV6-5 to TRBJ2-3; D possibly corresponds to TRBD1 (8 bases). This CDR3 is built from 15 residues. Trimming took 8 bases from V and 5 from J, leaving 20 bases between them. Germline loops: CDR1 MNHEY, CDR2 SVGAGI. The CDR3 DNA is TGTGCCAGCGGTCTACAGGGGGGGAGAAGAGATACGCAGTATTTT. Encoded protein: CASGLQGGRRDTQYF.

The chain has TRBV18 and TRBJ1-3; D unclear. The germline V and J ends were trimmed by 1 base and 4 bases, with 14 bases remaining between them. CDR1 and CDR2 from the germline V gene are KGHSH and LQKENI. CDR3 length: 16 amino acids. The CDR3 loop is CASSPLRTEYGNTIYF. The CDR3 nucleotides are TGTGCCAGCTCACCACTCAGGACCGAATACGGAAACACCATATATTTT.

This rearrangement joins TRBV11-2 to TRBJ2-3; a possible D gene is TRBD2 (6 bases). Germline CDR1 SGHAT, CDR2 FQNNGV. CDR3 length: 17 residues. V lost 3 bases and J 2 bases, leaving 18 bases between the germline ends. This CDR3 is CASSFMGGWGNTDTQYF. CDR3 DNA: TGTGCCAGCAGCTTCATGGGGGGTTGGGGGAACACAGATACGCAGTATTTT.

The chain combines TRBV23-1 with TRBJ1-2; D might be TRBD1 (6 bases). TRBV23-1 is sorted into the ORF group, with uncertain function. CDR3 length: 14 amino acids. Deletions cut 4 bases from V and 4 bases from J, with 13 bases between. The CDR3 loop is CASSRRGALYGYTF. The CDR3 nucleotides read TGCGCCAGCAGTCGCAGGGGAGCACTCTATGGCTACACCTTC.

The chain links TRBV11-2 to TRBJ2-3, with D possibly matching TRBD1 (5 bases). The germline V gene encodes CDR1 SGHAT and CDR2 FQNNGV. The CDR3 runs 17 residues. V was trimmed by 1 base and J by 2 bases, leaving 16 bases between them. As DNA, the CDR3 is TGTGCCAGCAGCTTAGCAAAACACGCCGGACACACAGATACGCAGTATTTT. Protein product: CASSLAKHAGHTDTQYF.

The chain is built from TRBV11-1 and TRBJ2-7; 7 bases match TRBD2. With V trimmed by 5 bases and J by 4 bases, 14 bases remained unmatched. CDR3 length: 16 residues. CDR1 SGHAT and CDR2 FQDESV come from the germline V gene (reference sequence). The CDR3 region has the DNA TGTGCCAGCAGCACCTCCGGAGCGGGAAAGGGGTACGAGCAGTACTTC. Translated: CASSTSGAGKGYEQYF.

V gene TRBV7-2 combines with J gene TRBJ2-2; the match to TRBD1 covers 10 bases. The ends lost 5 bases at V and 5 bases at J; junction bases unmatched: 8. The V gene's germline CDR1 is SGHTA and CDR2 FQGNSA. CDR3 size: 16 residues. CDR3 coding DNA: TGTGCCAGCAGCCCCCCTGACAGGGGGCGTACCGGGGAGCTGTTTTTT. This sequence encodes CASSPPDRGRTGELFF.

The chain links TRBV14 to TRBJ2-5, with D hard to call. This CDR3 region has 16 residues. The germline V gene has CDR1 SGHDN and CDR2 FVKESK. V gave up 0 bases and J gave up 4 bases, with 15 bases separating them. The CDR3 region has the DNA TGTGCCAGCAGCCAAGAGGCTAGAGTATCAGCAGAGACCCAGTACTTC. Its translation is CASSQEARVSAETQYF.

The sample holds one count of this clone. The chain couples TRBV9 to TRBJ1-2, with unresolved D. V dropped 0 bases and J dropped 4 bases, with 7 bases sitting between them. Germline CDR1 SGDLS, CDR2 YYNGEE. The length of the CDR3 is 13 residues. The CDR3 is CASSVGESYGYTF. Written as DNA, the CDR3 is TGTGCCAGCAGCGTAGGCGAATCCTATGGCTACACCTTC.

This clone has a single count. Other nucleotide sequences from this sample produce the same CDR3. The chain has TRBV28 and TRBJ2-7, with D possibly matching TRBD1 (5 bases). The germline V and J ends were trimmed by 6 bases and 1 base, with 13 bases remaining between them. CDR1 and CDR2 (germline): MDHEN, SYDVKM. The CDR3 runs 14 residues. The CDR3 protein is CASSPRRQSYEQYF. The CDR3, as DNA: TGTGCCAGCAGCCCCCGTCGACAGTCCTACGAGCAGTACTTC.

The chain recombines TRBV6-1 with TRBJ2-7, with a weak D call TRBD2 (6 bases). The germline CDR1 and CDR2 sequences are MNHNS and SASEGT. The V end was cut by 10 bases, the J end by 3 bases, with 16 bases between. This CDR3 has 13 amino acids. The chain's CDR3 is CAIQDGRIYEQYF. As DNA, the CDR3 is TGTGCCATCCAGGACGGGAGAATCTACGAGCAGTACTTC.

The chain recombines TRBV10-3 with TRBJ1-2; D not resolved. Germline CDR1 and CDR2: ENHRY and SYGVKD. Trimming removed 3 bases from V and 4 bases from J, with 9 bases in between. The CDR3 consists of 13 residues. This chain's CDR3 is CAISDVIGYGYTF. The CDR3 DNA follows: TGTGCCATCAGTGACGTAATCGGCTATGGCTACACCTTC.

The gene calls are TRBV9 and TRBJ2-7; 8 bases are shared with TRBD2. Germline assignment: CDR1 SGDLS and CDR2 YYNGEE. The CDR3 sequence is 16 residues long. V lost 0 bases and J lost 4; bases outside the gene matches: 9. Here the CDR3 DNA reads TGTGCCAGCAGCGTAGGCGCGGGAGGCCTTTTTTACGAGCAGTACTTC. Translated: CASSVGAGGLFYEQYF.

In nucleotides, the CDR3 is TGTGCCAGCAGCGTAAATCCTAGGGGGCGGGACCCCTCCTATGGCTACACCTTC. Protein product: CASSVNPRGRDPSYGYTF. The V call is TRBV9, the J call TRBJ1-2; 7 nucleotides line up with TRBD1. The CDR3 has 18 amino acids. The V and J ends lost 1 base and 4 bases, in that order; junction bases with no gene match: 16. The germline gives CDR1 SGDLS, CDR2 YYNGEE.

This clone was seen a single time. This sequence joins TRBV15 and TRBJ2-3; unclear D gene. This CDR3 contains 16 residues. Trimming removed 3 bases from V and 3 bases from J, with 16 bases in between. Germline CDR1 LNHNV, CDR2 YYDKDF (reference sequence). The CDR3 DNA reads as TGTGCCACCAGCAGTACAGTAGGGTTTAGGACAGATACGCAGTATTTT. Encoded protein: CATSSTVGFRTDTQYF.

To note about this clone: Other DNA sequences in the sample encode the same CDR3. The chain couples TRBV28 to TRBJ1-4; D gene unclear. The CDR3 sequence is 12 residues long. The germline V gene has CDR1 MDHEN and CDR2 SYDVKM. The V end lost 8 bases, the J end lost 4 bases, and 8 bases lay between the germline ends. CDR3 region: CASRVLNEKLFF. Written as DNA, the CDR3 is TGTGCCAGCCGGGTCCTTAATGAAAAACTGTTTTTT.

V and J are TRBV11-2 and TRBJ1-3, with TRBD1 as a possible D gene (5 bases). V lost 5 bases and J lost 0, with 8 bases in between. The CDR3 is 14 residues long. The V gene's germline CDR1 is SGHAT and CDR2 FQNNGV. CDR3 coding DNA: TGTGCCAGCAGCCCAGGGAGCTCTGGAAACACCATATATTTT. Amino acids: CASSPGSSGNTIYF.

The genes are TRBV5-8 and TRBJ2-5; D ambiguous. The CDR3 is made up of 14 amino acids. The V end lost 1 base, the J end lost 3 bases, and 10 bases lay between the germline ends. The germline gives CDR1 SGHTS, CDR2 YDEGEE. The CDR3 DNA follows: TGTGCCAGCAGCTTGCGGCACGCCAAAGAGACCCAGTACTTC. Translating gives CASSLRHAKETQYF. Supplemented by reference TRBV5-8 and TRBJ2-5, the full variable domain reads EAGVTQSPTHLIKTRGQQATLRCSPISGHTSVYWYQQALGLGLQFLLWYDEGEERNRGNFPPRFSGRQFPNYSSELNVNALELEDSALYLCASSLRHAKETQYFGPGTRLLVL.

V and J are TRBV7-9 and TRBJ2-7; 12 bases map to TRBD2. The germline gives CDR1 SEHNR, CDR2 FQNEAQ (reference sequence). V lost 5 bases and J lost 6; bases outside the gene matches: 8. CDR3 length: 15 amino acids. CDR3 nucleotide sequence: TGTGCCAGCAGCCGAAGTGGACTAGCGGGAACCGAGCAGTACTTC. It is translated as CASSRSGLAGTEQYF.

A single count supports this clone. V and J are TRBV6-4 and TRBJ2-3, with D possibly TRBD2 on 5 matching bases. V lost 0 bases to trimming and J lost 6 bases, with 7 bases between them. The CDR3 has 13 residues. The germline V gene encodes CDR1 MRHNA and CDR2 SNTAGT. This chain's CDR3 is CASSDSQRDTQYF. For the CDR3, the DNA is TGTGCCAGCAGTGACTCCCAGCGGGATACGCAGTATTTT.

This chain joins TRBV5-1 and TRBJ1-5; TRBD1 is a possible D gene (6 bases). Trimming removed 9 bases at V and 2 bases at J, with 18 bases between. CDR3 length equals 15 residues. CDR1 SGHRS and CDR2 YFSETQ come from the germline V gene. The CDR3 coding sequence is TGCGCCATCAATCTACAGGGTGAGGGCAATCAGCCCCAGCATTTT. Its translation: CAINLQGEGNQPQHF.

This clone was counted once. The chain joins TRBV21-1 to TRBJ2-2. TRBV21-1 counts as a pseudogene. The CDR3 loop spans 13 amino acids. The CDR3 protein is CASSKEGGGELFF. The CDR3 DNA sequence: TGTGCCAGCAGCAAAGAGGGCGGCGGGGAGCTGTTTTTT.

The chain is built from TRBV11-1 and TRBJ2-1; either TRBD1 or TRBD2 may fit D (5 bases each). The CDR3 spans 15 residues. The V and J ends lost 4 bases and 3 bases respectively, with 13 bases between them. Germline-derived CDR1 and CDR2 are SGHAT and FQDESV (reference sequence). The CDR3 DNA sequence: TGTGCCAGCAGCTCGAAGGGACCCTTCTACAATGAGCAGTTCTTC. Translation: CASSSKGPFYNEQFF.

This chain links TRBV6-1 with TRBJ2-7, with 7 bases matching TRBD1. The CDR3 is 15 amino acids. The germline V gene encodes CDR1 MNHNS and CDR2 SASEGT. V lost 7 bases, J lost 0 bases, and 9 bases stayed unmatched. The CDR3 coding sequence is TGTGCCAGCACCCCCCGGGACAGAGCCTCCTACGAGCAGTACTTC. Protein sequence: CASTPRDRASYEQYF.

A word on this clone: In the same sample, other DNA sequences code for this CDR3. The chain employs TRBV9 and TRBJ2-1, with a weak D call TRBD2 (6 bases). V gave up 0 bases and J gave up 8 bases, with 6 bases separating them. This CDR3 has 12 residues. The germline V gene encodes CDR1 SGDLS and CDR2 YYNGEE. This chain's CDR3 is CASSVGGDEQFF. CDR3 bases: TGTGCCAGCAGCGTAGGCGGGGATGAGCAGTTCTTC.

This clone was detected only once. V and J are TRBV21-1 and TRBJ2-6; the table's D call TRBD1 went unverified against the DNA. TRBV21-1 has pseudogene status. The CDR3 is 18 residues long. CDR3 in DNA: TGTGCCAGCAGCACCCGGGACATAAAAAGCTCTGGGGCCAACGTCCTGACTTTC. The encoded protein is CASSTRDIKSSGANVLTF.

A few counts support this clone. The sample has other DNA sequences that encode this CDR3 too. This rearrangement joins TRBV7-3 to TRBJ2-5, with 8 bases that match TRBD1. Trimming at V came to 5 bases and at J to 4 bases, leaving 3 bases not matched to a gene. CDR3 length: 13 residues. The germline gives CDR1 SGHTA, CDR2 FQGTGA. The CDR3 region has the DNA TGTGCCAGCAGCCTTGGACAGGGAGAGACCCAGTACTTC. Its protein product is CASSLGQGETQYF.

The V and J genes are TRBV18 and TRBJ2-1; 7 positions agree with TRBD1. The trim removed 3 bases at V and 7 bases at J, leaving 9 bases unmatched. The CDR3 totals 15 residues. Germline V CDR1 and CDR2: KGHSH, LQKENI. CDR3 coding DNA: TGTGCCAGCTCACCGACAGGGTTTGTCAGTAATGAGCAGTTCTTC. This encodes CASSPTGFVSNEQFF.

The rearrangement links TRBV7-3 to TRBJ2-6; D unclear. There are 14 residues in the CDR3. Deletions cut 4 bases from V and 1 base from J, with 5 bases between. Germline CDR1 SGHTA, CDR2 FQGTGA. In DNA form, the CDR3 reads TGTGCCAGCAGCTCCGTTTCTGGGGCCAACGTCCTGACTTTC. This translates into CASSSVSGANVLTF.